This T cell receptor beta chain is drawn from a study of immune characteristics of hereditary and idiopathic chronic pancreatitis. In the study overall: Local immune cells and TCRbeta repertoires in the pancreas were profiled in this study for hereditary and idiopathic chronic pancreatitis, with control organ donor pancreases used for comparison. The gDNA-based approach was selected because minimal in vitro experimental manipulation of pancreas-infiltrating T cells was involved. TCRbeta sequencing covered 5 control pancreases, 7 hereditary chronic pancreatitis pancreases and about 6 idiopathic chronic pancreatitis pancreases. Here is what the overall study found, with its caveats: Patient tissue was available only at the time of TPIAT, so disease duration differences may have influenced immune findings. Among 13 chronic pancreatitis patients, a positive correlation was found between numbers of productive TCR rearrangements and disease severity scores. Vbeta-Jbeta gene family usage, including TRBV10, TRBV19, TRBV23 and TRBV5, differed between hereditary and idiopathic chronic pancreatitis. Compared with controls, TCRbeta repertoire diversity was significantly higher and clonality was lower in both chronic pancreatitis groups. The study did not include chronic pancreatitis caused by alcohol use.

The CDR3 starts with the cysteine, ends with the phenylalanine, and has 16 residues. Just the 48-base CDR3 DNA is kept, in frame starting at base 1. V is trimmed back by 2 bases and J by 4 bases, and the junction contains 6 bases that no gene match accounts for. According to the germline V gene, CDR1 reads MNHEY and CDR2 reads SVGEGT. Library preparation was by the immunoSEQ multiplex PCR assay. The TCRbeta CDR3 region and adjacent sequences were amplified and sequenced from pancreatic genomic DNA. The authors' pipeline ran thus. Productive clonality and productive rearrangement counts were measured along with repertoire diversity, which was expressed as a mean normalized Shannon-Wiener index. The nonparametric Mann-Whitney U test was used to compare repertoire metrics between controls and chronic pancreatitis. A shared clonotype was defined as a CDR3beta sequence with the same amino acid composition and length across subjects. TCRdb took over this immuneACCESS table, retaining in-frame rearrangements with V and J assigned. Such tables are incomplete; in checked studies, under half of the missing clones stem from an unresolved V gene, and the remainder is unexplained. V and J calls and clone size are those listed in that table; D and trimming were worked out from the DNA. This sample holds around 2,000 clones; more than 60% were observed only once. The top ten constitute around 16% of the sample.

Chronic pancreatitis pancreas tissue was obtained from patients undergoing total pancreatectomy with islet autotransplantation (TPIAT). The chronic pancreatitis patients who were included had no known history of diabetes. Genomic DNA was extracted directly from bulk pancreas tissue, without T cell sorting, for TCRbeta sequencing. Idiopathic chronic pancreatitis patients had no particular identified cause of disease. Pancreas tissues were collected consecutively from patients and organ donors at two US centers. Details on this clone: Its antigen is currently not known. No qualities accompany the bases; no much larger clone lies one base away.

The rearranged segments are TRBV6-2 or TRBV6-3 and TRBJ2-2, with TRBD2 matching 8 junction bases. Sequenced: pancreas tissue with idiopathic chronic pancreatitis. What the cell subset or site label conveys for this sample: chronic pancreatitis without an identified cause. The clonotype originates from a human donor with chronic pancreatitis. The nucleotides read TGTGCCAGCAGTTACGTCGGGAGGGAAAGCACCGGGGAGCTGTTTTTT. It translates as CASSYVGRESTGELFF.